Listed below are T cell receptor beta chains from one sample, sequenced in a study of blood T cell repertoires in COVID-19. Method: immunoSEQ multiplex PCR; TCRdb's copy keeps in-frame clones and lacks some. Of about 410,000 clones in the sample, 86% are singletons; the top ten hold around 1.4%. The specimen was peripheral blood. All receptors come from a woman between 25 and 40 years old with active or convalescent COVID-19. CDR3s leave out the opening cysteine and the closing phenylalanine or tryptophan. Size tells how often a clone was seen (once, few, many) or the class of an expanded clone, and some rows leave it out.

v_gene	j_gene	len	abundance	CDR3aa
TRBV11-2	TRBJ1-2	12	-	ASSPRQGARGYT
TRBV3-1/TRBV3-2	TRBJ2-2	15	-	ASSQEGTGGATGELF
TRBV20-1	TRBJ1-3	12	-	SASFRDGGNTIY
TRBV10-3	TRBJ1-2	15	-	AISDPITGTGGDGYT
TRBV4-2	TRBJ1-1	12	-	ASSQDRLNTEAF
TRBV19	TRBJ2-7	11	-	ASSMAGQYEQY
TRBV2	TRBJ2-4	14	-	ASNPTSGLAKNIQY
TRBV19	TRBJ2-1	13	-	ASSSGQYEYNEQF
TRBV7-8	TRBJ2-2	15	-	ASSLDLTGSNTGELF
TRBV3-1/TRBV3-2	TRBJ2-3	13	-	ASSQGIQNSWAQY
TRBV4-1	TRBJ2-5	13	once	ASSQGLAGMETQY
TRBV18	TRBJ1-2	11	-	ASRTGTEYGYT
TRBV6-5	TRBJ1-1	12	-	ASRKTGTMTEAF
TRBV5-1	TRBJ1-1	12	-	ASSLGTGTVKAF
TRBV5-6	TRBJ2-7	12	-	ASSLVQGVSEQY
TRBV10-1	TRBJ1-1	13	-	ASSETPGGNTEAF
TRBV30	TRBJ1-2	11	-	AWSTGGRYGYT
TRBV6-5	TRBJ2-2	12	-	ARDRASNTGELF
TRBV4-1	TRBJ2-2	14	-	ASSQDRGTGFGELF
TRBV19	TRBJ1-5	17	-	ASSIDLSRTGEVDQPQH
TRBV12-3/TRBV12-4	TRBJ2-1	11	-	ASSLDRYHEQF
TRBV6-5	TRBJ2-3	12	-	ASKSGGAADTQY
TRBV21-1	TRBJ1-4	17	-	ASSKVLSRDRGRNEKLF
TRBV19	TRBJ1-5	11	many	ASSGRGGQPQH
TRBV6-5	TRBJ2-1	13	once	ASSNLAGGPNEQF
TRBV5-4	TRBJ1-2	14	-	ASSHPYGDNAYGYT
TRBV19	TRBJ1-1	11	-	ASSGGARTEAF
TRBV5-1	TRBJ1-1	14	-	ASSLEALGQLLEAF
TRBV18	TRBJ2-7	13	few	ASSPQRAGGNEQY
TRBV7-2	TRBJ2-7	11	-	ASSWAGGYEQY
TRBV6-5	TRBJ1-5	13	-	ASRITFGVGQPQH
TRBV28	TRBJ2-2	13	-	ASRTGQGNAGELF
TRBV6-4	TRBJ2-1	14	-	ASSDSGGQTFNEQF
TRBV4-1	TRBJ2-7	14	few	ASSQDRGSDIRGQY
TRBV25-1	TRBJ2-7	13	-	ASSFSGGSTYEQY
TRBV4-1	TRBJ2-3	15	-	ASSRYGTSGSTDTQY
TRBV29-1	TRBJ2-2	11	-	SVGTGSTGELF
TRBV5-1	TRBJ1-1	12	-	ASSLSPTGSEAF
TRBV9	TRBJ2-2	15	-	ASSVGGLAGNTGELF
TRBV4-1	TRBJ2-1	14	-	ASSHPLGPSYNEQF
TRBV6-5	TRBJ2-5	10	few	ASSYPGETQY
TRBV28	TRBJ2-5	12	-	ASTHPSNGETQY
TRBV2	TRBJ1-5	12	-	ASSTDTSNQPQH
TRBV7-9	TRBJ2-5	16	-	ASSPGLAGVFTSETQY
TRBV27	TRBJ1-6	12	few	ASSSTGDYSPLH
TRBV5-1	TRBJ2-1	13	-	ASSLAGGAYNEQF
TRBV11-3	TRBJ2-5	15	-	ASSTGTSGGAAETQY